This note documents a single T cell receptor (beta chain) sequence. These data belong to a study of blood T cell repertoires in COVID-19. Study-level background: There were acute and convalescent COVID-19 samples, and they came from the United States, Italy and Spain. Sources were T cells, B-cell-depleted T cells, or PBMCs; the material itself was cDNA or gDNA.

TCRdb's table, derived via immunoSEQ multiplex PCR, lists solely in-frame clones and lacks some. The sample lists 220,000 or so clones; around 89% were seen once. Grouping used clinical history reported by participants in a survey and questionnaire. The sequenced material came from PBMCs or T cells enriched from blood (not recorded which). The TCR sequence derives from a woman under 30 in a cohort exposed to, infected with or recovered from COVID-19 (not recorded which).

In nucleotides, the CDR3 is TGTGCCAGTAGTTTGGGGGAGGAGCACTATGGCTACACCTTC. Translating gives CASSLGEEHYGYTF. This chain joins TRBV19 and TRBJ1-2, with D possibly being TRBD1 (5 bases). The length of the CDR3 is 14 residues. The V end was cut by 5 bases, the J end by 3 bases, with 13 bases between. Germline CDR1 LNHDA, CDR2 SQIVND (reference sequence).